This T cell receptor (beta chain) was sequenced in a study of blood T cell repertoires in COVID-19. Background on the study: Samples representing acute and convalescent COVID-19 were sourced from the United States, Italy and Spain.

The V segment lost 6 bases and the J segment 4 bases; nucleotides outside the gene matches: 6. CDR1 is SGHRS and CDR2 is YFSETQ in the germline V gene. The CDR3 loop spans 13 amino acids. As handled by the study authors: Amplified reference gene primers provided the basis for estimating nucleated cell counts. Method: immunoSEQ multiplex PCR; TCRdb's copy keeps in-frame clones and lacks some. V and J calls and clone size follow that table, whereas D and trimming were derived from the DNA. The table has about 180,000 clones, around 80% seen once; the top ten hold 6% to 7.5%. The sequenced sample consisted of peripheral blood. This rearrangement joins TRBV5-1 to TRBJ1-1, with 7 bases lining up with TRBD1. The sequence was collected from a man aged 65-85 years with active or convalescent COVID-19. CDR3 nucleotide sequence: TGCGCCAGCAACCGACAGGGAAGCACTGAAGCTTTCTTT. It is translated as CASNRQGSTEAFF.